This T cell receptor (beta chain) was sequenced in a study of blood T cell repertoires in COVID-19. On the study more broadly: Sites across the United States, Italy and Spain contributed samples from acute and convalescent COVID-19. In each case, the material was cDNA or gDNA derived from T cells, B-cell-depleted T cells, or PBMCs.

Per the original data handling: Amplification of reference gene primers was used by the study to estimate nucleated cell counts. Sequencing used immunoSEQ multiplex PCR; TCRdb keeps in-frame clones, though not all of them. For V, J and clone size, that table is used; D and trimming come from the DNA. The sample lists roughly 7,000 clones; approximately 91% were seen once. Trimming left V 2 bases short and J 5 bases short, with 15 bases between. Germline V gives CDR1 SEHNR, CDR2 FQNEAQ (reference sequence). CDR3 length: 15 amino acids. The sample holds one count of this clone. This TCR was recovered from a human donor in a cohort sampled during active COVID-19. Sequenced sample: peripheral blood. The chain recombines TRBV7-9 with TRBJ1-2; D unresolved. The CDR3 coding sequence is TGTGCCAGCAGCTTATTTGTGGGTTCGGGGTATGGCTACACCTTC. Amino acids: CASSLFVGSGYGYTF.